This TCR beta chain was retrieved from a study of radiotherapy plus CTLA-4 blockade in lung cancer. Study in general: Disease control was seen in approximately 29% of patients, objective responses in around 17%. Study outcomes and limitations: TCR clones originating in tumors grew in number in blood after radiotherapy plus ipilimumab.

In regard to this clone: What it recognizes is unknown.

Germline V gene sequence: CDR1 MNHEY, CDR2 SMNVEV (reference sequence). The CDR3 totals 16 residues. V dropped 0 bases and J dropped 2 bases, with 14 bases sitting between them. Here immunoSEQ multiplex PCR was the method, and the copy in TCRdb shows in-frame clones only, minus some. The sample carries more than 25,000 clones, 79% recorded once. The V gene is TRBV27, the J gene TRBJ2-7; D perhaps matches TRBD2 (6 bases). This TCR derives from a human donor with non-small cell lung cancer that progressed on radiotherapy plus ipilimumab. Here the sequenced sample was peripheral blood, taken from a patient treated with radiotherapy plus ipilimumab. The CDR3 nucleotides are TGTGCCAGCAGTTTATCGTCGGGGGATTCCACCTACGAGCAGTACTTC. This translates into CASSLSSGDSTYEQYF.